The 17 T cell receptor beta chains presented below share a single source sample, sequenced in a study of a mutant IDH1 vaccine in newly diagnosed glioma. Time point denoted: week 35, safety follow-up. Doses consisted of 300 ug of mutant IDH1 20-mer peptide each, paired with topical imiquimod. Measured with immunoSEQ multiplex PCR; TCRdb has only the in-frame clones, and not every one. This sample yields about 64,000 clones, of which about 73% are seen a single time; 4.7% belongs to the top ten. The antigens of these receptors remain unknown. The sequences come from PBMCs, collected from a glioma patient whose treatment included an IDH1 peptide vaccine. The source is a man aged 45-65 years with glioma.

V is TRBV27 and J is TRBJ2-1; 7 nucleotides line up with TRBD1. CDR3 length: 13 residues. The V gene end was trimmed by 3 bases and the J gene end by 12 bases; junction bases not matched to a gene: 8. Germline V CDR1 and CDR2: MNHEY, SMNVEV (reference sequence). The chain's CDR3 is CASSFALRTGQFF. The CDR3 DNA reads as TGTGCCAGCAGTTTTGCCCTTAGGACAGGGCAGTTCTTC.

The rearrangement joins TRBV5-1 to TRBJ2-1; 11 bases line up with TRBD2. CDR1 and CDR2 from the germline V gene are SGHRS and YFSETQ. The CDR3 extends over 16 amino acids. V was pared by 0 bases and J by 8 bases, with 7 bases of the junction left unmatched. The CDR3 coding sequence is TGCGCCAGCAGCTTGGCGGTAGCGGGGGGGTTTGATGAGCAGTTCTTC. Its translation is CASSLAVAGGFDEQFF. Variable domain in full (rest from reference TRBV5-1 and TRBJ2-1): KAGVTQTPRYLIKTRGQQVTLSCSPISGHRSVSWYQQTPGQGLQFLFEYFSETQRNKGNFPGRFSGRQFSNSRSEMNVSTLELGDSALYLCASSLAVAGGFDEQFFGPGTRLTVL.

The J gene is TRBJ2-5, the V gene TRBV4-1; a weak D match, TRBD1 (6 bases). V was trimmed by 0 bases and J by 2 bases, leaving 10 bases between them. CDR1 is MGHRA and CDR2 is YSYEKL in the germline V gene. The CDR3 has 15 amino acids. CDR3 residues: CASSQEPRGQETQYF. CDR3 DNA: TGCGCCAGCAGCCAAGAACCTAGGGGGCAAGAGACCCAGTACTTC.

The genes are TRBV19 and TRBJ2-7; TRBD2 is a possible D gene (6 bases). The CDR3 totals 13 residues. The V gene's germline CDR1 is LNHDA and CDR2 SQIVND (reference sequence). V lost 2 bases, J lost 7 bases, and 12 bases lay in between. CDR3: CASSILGAGEQYF. The CDR3 DNA reads TGTGCCAGTAGTATACTCGGGGCGGGGGAGCAGTACTTC.

The rearrangement uses TRBV7-9 and TRBJ1-5; D not certain. Trimming pared 4 bases from V and 3 bases from J, leaving 7 bases between. This CDR3 region has 13 residues. Germline assignment: CDR1 SEHNR and CDR2 FQNEAQ (reference sequence). CDR3 sequence reads: CASSYGLNQPQHF. CDR3 in DNA: TGTGCCAGCAGCTACGGACTCAATCAGCCCCAGCATTTT.

This clone came up a few times. This chain links TRBV21-1 with TRBJ1-5. TRBV21-1 is a known pseudogene. The CDR3 runs to 11 residues. The CDR3 loop reads CASSNAQPQHF. The CDR3 DNA is TGTGCCAGCAGCAACGCCCAGCCCCAGCATTTT.

V gene TRBV27 combines with J gene TRBJ1-5; 7 bases map to TRBD1. Germline V gene lookup returns CDR1 MNHEY and CDR2 SMNVEV (reference sequence). This CDR3 contains 13 residues. The ends lost 6 bases at V and 7 bases at J; junction bases unmatched: 6. The CDR3 DNA follows: TGTGCCAGCAGCTCAGGGGGAGGGCAGCCCCAGCATTTT. Amino acid sequence: CASSSGGGQPQHF.

The rearrangement uses TRBV4-1 and TRBJ2-1; TRBD2 might be the D (6 bases). Germline assignment: CDR1 MGHRA and CDR2 YSYEKL. CDR3 length: 16 residues. Trimming took 4 bases from V and 1 from J, leaving 14 bases between them. The CDR3 DNA sequence: TGCGCCAGCAGCCCCCCAGCGGGCCTTTCCTACAATGAGCAGTTCTTC. Its translation is CASSPPAGLSYNEQFF.

The V gene is TRBV30, the J gene TRBJ2-7, with unresolved D. This CDR3 has 15 residues. Deletions cut 0 bases from V and 5 bases from J, with 17 bases between. The V gene's germline CDR1 is GTSNPN and CDR2 SVGIG (reference sequence). CDR3 coding DNA: TGTGCCTGGAGTGTACAGTCAGTCGGATGGGACGAGCAGTACTTC. Residues: CAWSVQSVGWDEQYF. Drawing the rest from reference TRBV30 and TRBJ2-7, the complete variable domain is SQTIHQWPATLVQPVGSPLSLECTVEGTSNPNLYWYRQAAGRGLQLLFYSVGIGQISSEVPQNLSASRPQDRQFILSSKKLLLSDSGFYLCAWSVQSVGWDEQYFGPGTRLTVT.

This clone has a single count. The chain uses TRBV9 and TRBJ2-1; TRBD1 is a possible D gene (5 bases). This CDR3 has 16 residues. V lost 2 bases, J lost 8 bases, and 20 bases lay in between. The germline V gene encodes CDR1 SGDLS and CDR2 YYNGEE. DNA for the CDR3: TGTGCCAGCAGCGTGGGTGACGAAGGGGCCCCTCATGAGCAGTTCTTC. This codes for CASSVGDEGAPHEQFF.

The chain links TRBV14 to TRBJ1-4; D perhaps matches TRBD1 (6 bases). The CDR3 spans 13 residues. Germline V CDR1 and CDR2: SGHDN, FVKESK. V was cut by 7 bases and J by 3 bases, with 9 bases left in between. The CDR3 bases are TGTGCCAGCAAGGGGGGCCCTAATGAAAAACTGTTTTTT. Its translation: CASKGGPNEKLFF.

V and J are TRBV5-4 and TRBJ1-1; TRBD1 is a possible D gene (6 bases). The CDR3 loop spans 16 amino acids. Trimming left V 2 bases short and J 3 bases short, with 17 bases between. The germline V gene has CDR1 SGHNT and CDR2 YYREEE (reference sequence). CDR3 sequence reads: CASSLSGGRGDTEAFF. CDR3 nucleotides: TGTGCCAGCAGCTTATCCGGGGGCCGCGGGGACACTGAAGCTTTCTTT.

The rearrangement uses TRBV2 and TRBJ2-7; D is unclear. Germline V CDR1 and CDR2: SNHLY, FYNNEI. Trimming removed 8 bases at V and 0 bases at J, with 8 bases between. This CDR3 contains 12 residues. CDR3 in DNA: TGTGCCAGCGGAATCATCTCCTACGAGCAGTACTTC. Its translation is CASGIISYEQYF.

V and J are TRBV7-6 and TRBJ2-6; D remains ambiguous. This CDR3 is built from 14 residues. Between the trimmed V and J ends, which lost 5 bases and 0 bases, there was a span of 5 bases. CDR1 is SGHVS and CDR2 is FNYEAQ in the germline V gene. DNA of the CDR3: TGTGCCAGCAGCCAGGCCTCTGGGGCCAACGTCCTGACTTTC. It specifies CASSQASGANVLTF.

This chain's CDR3 is CASSPLRDQETQYF. The CDR3 DNA follows: TGTGCCAGCAGTCCCCTGAGGGACCAAGAGACCCAGTACTTC. This chain connects TRBV27 to TRBJ2-5; D perhaps matches TRBD2 (5 bases). This CDR3 spans 14 amino acids. CDR1 and CDR2 from the germline V gene are MNHEY and SMNVEV (reference sequence). Trimming removed 5 bases from V and 0 bases from J, with 10 bases in between.

V and J are TRBV9 and TRBJ1-4; tentative D call: TRBD1 (5 bases). This CDR3 comprises 16 residues. V was cut by 0 bases and J by 8 bases, with 17 bases left in between. Per the germline V gene, CDR1 is SGDLS and CDR2 is YYNGEE. CDR3 in amino acids: CASSVGSRRVGEKLFF. The CDR3 nucleotides read TGTGCCAGCAGCGTAGGCTCTCGCAGGGTCGGAGAAAAACTGTTTTTT.

This clone has only one observation. CDR3 DNA: TGTGCCAGTGGGACAGGGGGCGCTTATGGCTACACCTTC. It yields the protein CASGTGGAYGYTF. The genes are TRBV19 and TRBJ1-2; 12 positions agree with TRBD1. The CDR3 consists of 13 residues. Germline CDR1 and CDR2: LNHDA and SQIVND (reference sequence). Trimming at V came to 8 bases and at J to 5 bases, leaving 3 bases not matched to a gene.